Below are 15 T cell receptor beta chains sequenced from a single sample in a study of T cell repertoires in cytomegalovirus infection. TCRdb independently ran MiXCR on the reads; one entry per CDR3 protein. The sample holds about 260,000 distinct CDR3 sequences, roughly 15% seen once. Material for sequencing was PBMCs. These receptors originate from a human donor in good health (CMV status not recorded). Some clones in this sample may be carry-over from other donors' samples.

This clonotype has at least ten counts. The genes are TRBV28 and TRBJ1-3, with 7 bases aligning to TRBD1. The CDR3 totals 16 residues. Germline CDR1 and CDR2: MDHEN and SYDVKM. With V trimmed by 5 bases and J by 0 bases, 7 bases remained unmatched. The CDR3 DNA reads TGTGCCAGCAGTCCCGGGACAGCGGCCTCTGGAAACACCATATATTTT. This gives the protein CASSPGTAASGNTIYF.

The J gene is TRBJ2-5, the V gene TRBV29-1; D is perhaps TRBD2 (6 bases). Germline loops: CDR1 SQVTM, CDR2 ANQGSEA. This CDR3 comprises 14 residues. The V gene lost 1 base and the J gene lost 5 bases, with 14 bases spanning the gap. The CDR3 bases are TGCAGCGTTGAAGGTGCGGAGGGTAGGGAGACCCAGTACTTC. Translation: CSVEGAEGRETQYF.

Only a few counts were recorded for this clonotype. This chain links TRBV7-8 with TRBJ2-4; D might be TRBD2 (11 bases). Per germline, CDR1 SGHVS and CDR2 FQNEAQ. Trimming removed 3 bases from V and 9 bases from J, with 33 bases in between. This CDR3 spans 20 amino acids. CDR3 DNA sequence: TGTGCCAGCAGCTTCCGGGACAGGGGTAGCGGGGGGGCCTGGACGACCATTCAGTACTTC. This encodes CASSFRDRGSGGAWTTIQYF.

This clonotype has only a few counts. Here the CDR3 reads CASSYPGTDTQYF. CDR3 nucleotides: TGTGCCAGCAGTTACCCCGGGACAGATACGCAGTATTTT. This chain joins TRBV6-6 and TRBJ2-3; D not resolved. CDR1 is MNHNY and CDR2 is SVGAGI in the germline V gene (reference sequence). V was cut by 2 bases and J by 3 bases, with 6 bases left in between. The CDR3 loop spans 13 amino acids.

There are many counts of this clonotype. V usage is TRBV7-3 and J usage is TRBJ1-1; D not resolved. The CDR3 length is 13 residues. Trimming pared 2 bases from V and 0 bases from J, leaving 4 bases between. The germline V gene encodes CDR1 SGHTA and CDR2 FQGTGA. This CDR3 reads CASSLYLNTEAFF. For the CDR3, the DNA is TGTGCCAGCAGCTTATATTTGAACACTGAAGCTTTCTTT.

In this sample, this clonotype turned up many times. The chain is built from TRBV7-2 and TRBJ2-1; 10 bases line up with TRBD1. V gave up 6 bases and J gave up 4 bases; unmatched junction bases: 9. The CDR3 spans 16 residues. Germline CDR1 reads SGHTA; CDR2 reads FQGNSA. The CDR3 DNA is TGTGCCAGCAGTCACTCGACAGGGGGCGGATACAATGAGCAGTTCTTC. Protein: CASSHSTGGGYNEQFF. Full variable domain (outside the CDR3, taken from reference TRBV7-2 and TRBJ2-1): GAGVSQSPSNKVTEKGKDVELRCDPISGHTALYWYRQSLGQGLEFLIYFQGNSAPDKSGLPSDRFSAERTGGSVSTLTIQRTQQEDSAVYLCASSHSTGGGYNEQFFGPGTRLTVL.

This clonotype was recorded many times. The chain has TRBV4-1 and TRBJ2-1; D not resolved. In germline, CDR1 is MGHRA, CDR2 YSYEKL. The CDR3 has 15 residues. V lost 0 bases and J lost 3, with 9 bases in between. For the CDR3, the DNA is TGCGCCAGCAGCCAAGAGGCTACCCTCTACAATGAGCAGTTCTTC. It is translated as CASSQEATLYNEQFF.

A few counts support this clonotype. This chain connects TRBV7-9 to TRBJ2-7; a possible D gene is TRBD2 (5 bases). Germline CDR1 SEHNR, CDR2 FQNEAQ (reference sequence). Trimming removed 5 bases at V and 0 bases at J, with 20 bases between. The CDR3 covers 17 residues. DNA of the CDR3: TGTGCCAGCAGCCCCCCCCCCGGGCGGACTGGCTCCTACGAGCAGTACTTC. It yields the protein CASSPPPGRTGSYEQYF.

This clonotype occurred a few times. The CDR3: CASSLATGPTEAFF. CDR3 in DNA: TGTGCCAGCAGCTTAGCGACTGGGCCCACTGAAGCTTTCTTT. The chain carries TRBV7-9 and TRBJ1-1, with D uncertain. Germline V gives CDR1 SEHNR, CDR2 FQNEAQ (reference sequence). This CDR3 has 14 residues. Trimming took off 0 bases at V and 4 bases at J, with 9 bases between the two ends.

This chain uses TRBV6-2 or TRBV6-3 with TRBJ2-1; tentative D call: TRBD2 (5 bases). Germline V gives CDR1 MNHEY, CDR2 SVGEGT. This CDR3 is built from 14 residues. The V end was cut by 0 bases, the J end by 7 bases, with 10 bases between. The CDR3 bases are TGTGCCAGCAGTTACTCGAGAGGGCGGAATGAGCAGTTCTTC. This sequence encodes CASSYSRGRNEQFF.

This clonotype appeared many times. The chain employs TRBV5-6 and TRBJ2-7; weak D call: TRBD1 (6 bases). V was trimmed by 4 bases and J by 3 bases, leaving 17 bases between them. The CDR3 length is 15 residues. CDR1 SGHDT and CDR2 YYEEEE come from the germline V gene. The CDR3 region has the DNA TGTGCCAGCAGCCTGAGAGGTACAGGGCGCTACGAGCAGTACTTC. The encoded protein is CASSLRGTGRYEQYF.

This clonotype was seen repeatedly, ten times or more. The chain links TRBV15 to TRBJ2-3; unclear D gene. CDR3 length: 13 amino acids. V was shortened by 0 bases and J by 4 bases, with 5 bases between the two germline ends. Germline CDR1 LNHNV, CDR2 YYDKDF (reference sequence). CDR3 protein: CATSRDPPDTQYF. The CDR3 region has the DNA TGTGCCACCAGCAGAGATCCTCCAGATACGCAGTATTTT.

The sample holds many counts of this clonotype. The genes are TRBV25-1 and TRBJ1-1; 9 bases agree with TRBD1. The CDR3 is 13 amino acids. Unmatched junction bases numbered 6, after V lost 6 bases and J lost 7 bases. Germline lookup yields CDR1 MGHDK and CDR2 SYGVNS. CDR3 nucleotide sequence: TGTGCCAGCAGGGGACAGGGAACCTATGAAGCTTTCTTT. Translating gives CASRGQGTYEAFF.

This clonotype was counted a few times. The V call is TRBV28, the J call TRBJ1-4, with 11 bases matching TRBD1. Per germline, CDR1 MDHEN and CDR2 SYDVKM. The CDR3 runs to 15 residues. With 5 bases clipped from V and 12 bases from J, the junction kept 11 bases outside the gene matches. CDR3 loop: CASSRYGTGGRELFF. CDR3 coding DNA: TGTGCCAGCAGTCGCTATGGGACAGGGGGTCGGGAACTGTTTTTT.

This clonotype turned up a few times. The chain couples TRBV20-1 to TRBJ1-5; 7 bases agree with TRBD1. Germline trimming cut 2 bases from V and 4 bases from J; bases unmatched to any gene: 8. The CDR3 sequence is 15 residues long. The germline V gene has CDR1 DFQATT and CDR2 SNEGSKA (reference sequence). The DNA of the CDR3 is TGCAGTGCTAGACGAGGACAGGCGGGAAATCAGCCCCAGCATTTT. This gives the protein CSARRGQAGNQPQHF.